This T cell receptor beta chain originates from a study of early stage breast cancer tumors. The method was immunoSEQ multiplex PCR; TCRdb's version includes in-frame clones alone and lacks a portion of them. The sample yields about 72,000 clones, approximately 79% seen once. Germline V gives CDR1 MNHNS, CDR2 SASEGT. V shed 7 bases and J shed 0 bases, with 10 bases lying between them. The CDR3 has 14 residues. The origin of this receptor is a person aged 55 to 70 with breast cancer. Input material: blood. The rearrangement uses TRBV6-1 and TRBJ2-1; no reliable D call. The CDR3 spells CASIGGSSYNEQFF. The DNA of the CDR3 is TGTGCCAGCATTGGCGGAAGCTCCTACAATGAGCAGTTCTTC.